The sequence of this T cell receptor (beta chain) was determined in a study of blood T cell repertoires in COVID-19. The CDR3 is 18 amino acids. V lost 4 bases, J lost 4 bases, and 13 bases stayed unmatched. Germline V lookup: CDR1 SGHNT, CDR2 YYREEE (reference sequence). Repertoires were generated with immunoSEQ multiplex PCR, while TCRdb's copy carries only in-frame clones and drops some. The table shows over 75,000 clones, with roughly 89% occurring only once. This receptor was taken from a human donor with COVID-19, enrolled during active disease. The donor label of this sample is uncertain. The sequenced sample was peripheral blood. The rearrangement joins TRBV5-4 to TRBJ1-4, with 10 bases fitting TRBD1. CDR3 in DNA: TGTGCCAGCAGCCCGATGGGGACAGGGGACCGAATTAATGAAAAACTGTTTTTT. This translates into CASSPMGTGDRINEKLFF.